This entry concerns a single T cell receptor beta chain. The antigen is not known. V was cut by 5 bases and J by 4 bases, with 22 bases left in between. This CDR3 spans 17 amino acids. These data originate in a study of CD8+CD57+ T cells in acquired aplastic anemia. The wider study: Yields of DNA that came from sorted CD4+ and CD8+ cells averaged roughly 3.2 ug.

Study-wide results and limits: Patients and controls shared nearly 30 CD8+ CDR3 sequences, which appeared highly expressed in patients and within their immunodominant clones.

It was genomic DNA that served as the template for profiling TCR beta VDJ and CDR3. TCRdb fed the reads into MiXCR, producing one record per CDR3 protein. The sample comprises roughly 160,000 distinct CDR3 sequences, 60% to 70% of which are singletons, and about 50% rests with the top ten. The specimen was sorted CD4+, CD8+, or CD8+CD57+ T cells (not recorded which) from PBMCs. This sequence was found in a human donor in good health. V is TRBV12-3 or TRBV12-4 and J is TRBJ2-3; D possibly corresponds to TRBD1 (5 bases). CDR3 sequence (DNA): TGTGCCAGCAGTCTGGGTTGGGGCGATCAGCCCGCAGATACGCAGTATTTT. It specifies CASSLGWGDQPADTQYF.